This TCR beta chain is drawn from a study of T cells in Graves' hyperthyroidism and ophthalmopathy. RNA transcripts provided the source from which TCR beta CDR3 regions were amplified. Carried out on the TCR CDR3, a first-round RT-PCR used the HTBI primer set. A single record per CDR3 protein comes from TCRdb applying MiXCR to the multiplex PCR reads. The top ten clones hold approximately 8.4% of a sample with fewer than 800,000 distinct CDR3 sequences, 16% of them seen once. Study results and limitations: Researchers found most expanded thyroid clonotypes above 0.001 in blood as well.

Points on this clonotype: What it binds is not known.

Germline CDR1 and CDR2: DFQATT and SNEGSKA (reference sequence). The CDR3 loop spans 17 amino acids. Deletions cut 1 base from V and 8 bases from J, with 24 bases between. This TCR came from a man aged 18 to 30 with Graves' hyperthyroidism. Sequencing was done on a sample of blood. This chain uses TRBV20-1 with TRBJ1-5, with D possibly matching TRBD1 (5 bases). As DNA, the CDR3 is TGCAGTGCTAGAGTTCAGGGTTCGCCCCTCCAGCCAGAGCCCCAGCATTTT. It translates to CSARVQGSPLQPEPQHF.